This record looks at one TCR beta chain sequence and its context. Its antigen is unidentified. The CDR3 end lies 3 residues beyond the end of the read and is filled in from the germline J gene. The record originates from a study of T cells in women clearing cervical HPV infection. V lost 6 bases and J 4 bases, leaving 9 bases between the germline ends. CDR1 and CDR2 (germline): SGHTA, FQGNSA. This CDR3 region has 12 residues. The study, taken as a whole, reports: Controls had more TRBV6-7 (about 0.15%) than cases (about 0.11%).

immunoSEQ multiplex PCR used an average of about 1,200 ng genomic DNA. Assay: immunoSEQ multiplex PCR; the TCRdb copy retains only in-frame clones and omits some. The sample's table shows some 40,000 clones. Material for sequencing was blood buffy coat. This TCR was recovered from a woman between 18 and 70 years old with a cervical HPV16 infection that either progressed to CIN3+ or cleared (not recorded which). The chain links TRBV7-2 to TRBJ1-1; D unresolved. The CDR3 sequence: CASSTEATEAFF. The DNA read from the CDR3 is TGTGCCAGCAGTACAGAGGCCACTGAA.